This TCR beta chain was recovered during a study of regulatory T cells in long-lasting Graves disease. General study points: Under persistent disease, TRBV28, TRBJ1-2 and TRBJ2-5 were used preferentially.

Time point given: newly diagnosed GD, antithyroid drugs for less than 3 months. With RNA extracted from PBMCs as input, the TCR library was made. The CDR3 totals 13 residues. Germline-derived CDR1 and CDR2 are PRHDT and FYEKMQ (reference sequence). Trimming took off 2 bases at V and 10 bases at J, with 14 bases between the two ends. In building TCR beta libraries, iRepertoire HTBI primers were used together with Arm-PCR of CDR3 regions. In the authors' workflow: Samples revealed under 65 TRBV and over 12 TRBJ segments. Each CDR3 protein is one row after TCRdb ran MiXCR on the multiplex PCR reads. The V and J calls and clone size come from TCRdb's table, not from the authors' own analysis. The table shows about 530,000 distinct CDR3 sequences, with about 16% occurring only once. This clonotype was observed many times. The antigen is not known. In addition, the sample was reused for a study of T cells in Graves' hyperthyroidism and ophthalmopathy.

This clonotype originated in a woman in her forties or fifties with Graves disease. The sample was peripheral blood mononuclear cells (PBMCs), taken at new diagnosis, from a patient treated with antithyroid drugs. J is TRBJ1-2 and V is TRBV13; D is uncertain. In nucleotides, the CDR3 is TGTGCCAGCAGCTTAAGTTCCGGATCACCCTACACCTTC. Its translation: CASSLSSGSPYTF.